A single sample is the source of the 17 T cell receptor beta chains below, sequenced in a study of cytomegalovirus exposure and HLA in healthy donors. It was with 60 Vbeta and 13 Jbeta primers that the PCR ran. Measured with immunoSEQ multiplex PCR; TCRdb has only the in-frame clones, and not every one. The sample gives 150,000 to 200,000 clones, around 80% of which show up once; less than 2% is in the top ten. Sequencing was carried out using PBMCs. Receptor source: a man aged 35-49 years in good health and CMV-seronegative.

The chain carries TRBV28 and TRBJ1-2; D not certain. Germline values: CDR1 MDHEN, CDR2 SYDVKM. This CDR3 contains 13 residues. V was cut by 2 bases and J by 4 bases, with 8 bases left in between. The DNA for the CDR3 is TGTGCCAGCAGTTTAGAGGGAGGCTATGGCTACACCTTC. Protein product: CASSLEGGYGYTF.

This clone showed up just a few times. V usage is TRBV15 and J usage is TRBJ2-7, with a possible D match to TRBD2 (7 bases). Germline V gene lookup returns CDR1 LNHNV and CDR2 YYDKDF (reference sequence). V was clipped by 5 bases and J by 2 bases, with 13 bases between them. CDR3 length: 14 residues. Here the CDR3 reads CATSPGGLTYEQYV. CDR3 nucleotide sequence: TGTGCCACCAGCCCCGGGGGGCTGACCTACGAGCAGTACGTC.

CDR3 residues: CASSLLAGLYEQYF. The CDR3, as DNA: TGTGCCAGCAGTTTACTAGCGGGCCTCTACGAGCAGTACTTC. The V and J genes are TRBV6-6 and TRBJ2-7; 9 bases agree with TRBD2. Germline V gene sequence: CDR1 MNHNY, CDR2 SVGAGI (reference sequence). This CDR3 region has 14 residues. After removal of 4 bases from V and 3 bases from J, the junction contained 4 bases not matched to a gene.

The chain links TRBV5-5 to TRBJ1-2, with D tentatively TRBD1 (5 bases). This CDR3 spans 15 amino acids. The germline V and J ends were trimmed by 0 bases and 4 bases, with 13 bases remaining between them. Germline CDR1 reads SGHKS; CDR2 reads YYEKEE (reference sequence). CDR3 nucleotides: TGTGCCAGCAGCTTGGCTCCAGGGCGATTCTATGGCTACACCTTC. This translates into CASSLAPGRFYGYTF.

The chain combines TRBV29-1 with TRBJ1-1; the match to TRBD1 covers 7 bases. J gave up 0 bases and V 6 bases, and 4 bases lay outside the gene matches. From germline, CDR1 is SQVTM and CDR2 ANQGSEA. The CDR3 totals 13 residues. In DNA, the CDR3 is TGCAGCGTGATGGGACAGATGAACACTGAAGCTTTCTTT. It specifies CSVMGQMNTEAFF.

The table lists this clone with a count of one. The chain carries TRBV27 and TRBJ2-1; D gene uncertain. From germline, CDR1 is MNHEY and CDR2 SMNVEV (reference sequence). This CDR3 has 14 residues. V lost 2 bases to trimming and J lost 1 base, with 6 bases between them. The CDR3 sequence: CASSLVASYNEQFF. In DNA form, the CDR3 reads TGTGCCAGCAGTTTAGTAGCATCCTACAATGAGCAGTTCTTC.

V gene TRBV6-5 combines with J gene TRBJ1-2, with TRBD1 as a possible D gene (6 bases). Per germline, CDR1 MNHEY and CDR2 SVGAGI. With 2 bases removed from V and 5 bases from J, the gap between germline ends came to 9 bases. This CDR3 has 13 residues. In DNA form, the CDR3 reads TGTGCCAGCAGTTACAACAGGGAATATGGCTACACCTTC. Protein: CASSYNREYGYTF.

The chain combines TRBV29-1 with TRBJ1-1; D is unclear. Trimming pared 4 bases from V and 5 bases from J, leaving 11 bases between. The CDR3 spans 12 residues. Germline CDR1 reads SQVTM; CDR2 reads ANQGSEA. The CDR3 reads CSVGSVDTEAFF. The CDR3 nucleotides are TGCAGCGTTGGGTCGGTTGATACTGAAGCTTTCTTT.

This clone was observed a few times. V usage is TRBV27 and J usage is TRBJ2-7; D is ambiguous. The CDR3 is made up of 16 amino acids. The V gene's germline CDR1 is MNHEY and CDR2 SMNVEV (reference sequence). V lost 5 bases to trimming and J lost 3 bases, with 20 bases between them. The CDR3 sequence is CASSTSQTVRFYEQYF. CDR3 coding DNA: TGTGCCAGCAGTACGAGTCAAACAGTCCGATTCTACGAGCAGTACTTC.

Regarding this clone: Germline is not matched at one junction end, which may reflect a read error. The chain uses TRBV29-1 and TRBJ2-7; 10 bases agree with TRBD1. The V gene's germline CDR1 is SQVTM and CDR2 ANQGSEA. The CDR3 is 13 amino acids. As DNA, the CDR3 is TGCAGCGTTGAAAAGGGACAGGGGACTGAGGTCGACTTC. Protein: CSVEKGQGTEVDF.

The rearrangement links TRBV29-1 to TRBJ1-4; 7 positions agree with TRBD1. The CDR3 is 16 amino acids. CDR1 SQVTM and CDR2 ANQGSEA come from the germline V gene. V lost 5 bases and J lost 0; bases outside the gene matches: 9. CDR3 in amino acids: CSVTGTETATNEKLFF. CDR3 in DNA: TGCAGCGTTACTGGGACAGAAACTGCAACTAATGAAAAACTGTTTTTT.

This clone was seen just once. The chain joins TRBV30 to TRBJ2-7, with no clear D. Germline lookup yields CDR1 GTSNPN and CDR2 SVGIG (reference sequence). The length of the CDR3 is 12 residues. The V end lost 2 bases, the J end lost 3 bases, and 8 bases lay between the germline ends. The CDR3 nucleotides are TGTGCCTGGAGTCTAGACGGCTACGAGCAGTACGTC. This encodes CAWSLDGYEQYV.

This clone was seen just once. The gene calls are TRBV5-1 and TRBJ2-3; D call uncertain. Deletions cut 0 bases from V and 6 bases from J, with 8 bases between. Germline lookup yields CDR1 SGHRS and CDR2 YFSETQ. This CDR3 has 13 residues. The CDR3 region is CASSLEQIDTQYF. The CDR3 nucleotides read TGCGCCAGCAGCTTGGAACAAATCGATACGCAGTATTTT.

This sequence joins TRBV6-5 and TRBJ1-5; 9 bases are a match to TRBD1. Trimming took 7 bases from V and 3 from J; bases not matched to a gene: 7. This CDR3 is built from 15 residues. Germline-derived CDR1 and CDR2 are MNHEY and SVGAGI. In DNA form, the CDR3 reads TGTGCCAGCACCTGGGACAGGGTATTCAATCAGCCCCAGCATTTT. This encodes CASTWDRVFNQPQHF.

The chain joins TRBV18 to TRBJ2-3; 8 bases align to TRBD2. V was clipped by 2 bases and J by 4 bases; unmatched bases: 8. The germline V gene has CDR1 KGHSH and CDR2 LQKENI. The CDR3 consists of 16 residues. CDR3 DNA sequence: TGTGCCAGCTCACCAACAACGGGAGGGGCGTCAGATACGCAGTATTTT. Translated, it gives CASSPTTGGASDTQYF. The complete variable domain, with remaining parts taken from reference TRBV18 and TRBJ2-3, reads NAGVMQNPRHLVRRRGQEARLRCSPMKGHSHVYWYRQLPEEGLKFMVYLQKENIIDESGMPKERFSAEFPKEGPSILRIQQVVRGDSAAYFCASSPTTGGASDTQYFGPGTRLTVL.

The chain recombines TRBV4-1 with TRBJ2-7; 10 nucleotides line up with TRBD1. CDR1 and CDR2 from the germline V gene are MGHRA and YSYEKL. Trimming took 3 bases from V and 0 from J; bases not matched to a gene: 5. CDR3 length: 16 amino acids. In DNA, the CDR3 is TGCGCCAGCAGCCAGACCGGGACAGGGGACTCCTACGAGCAGTACTTC. As protein: CASSQTGTGDSYEQYF.

The chain couples TRBV30 to TRBJ2-1; 10 nucleotides agree with TRBD1. Germline V CDR1 and CDR2: GTSNPN, SVGIG (reference sequence). The CDR3 extends over 14 amino acids. The V and J ends lost 3 bases and 9 bases, in that order; junction bases with no gene match: 8. CDR3 in DNA: TGTGCCTGGAGCCGGGACAGGGGTTACGGTGAGCAGTTCTTC. It is translated as CAWSRDRGYGEQFF.